The 12 T cell receptor beta chains given below trace back to one sample, sequenced in a study of human T cells and chemical hapten exposure listed by TCRdb under 2021. Sample time point, as interpreted from the label and publication: pre-sensitization, week 0. What this sample's treatment or condition label stands for: therapeutic diphenylcyclopropenone sensitization with weekly scalp DPC. Library preparation used RACE. Sequenced using a NextSeq 500. TCRdb itself trimmed the public reads at Q25 with fastp, ran MiXCR and retained productive beta chains. Each entry merges the rows of one CDR3 protein and shows their most common DNA and genes. The sample includes approximately 52,000 distinct CDR3 sequences, with roughly a tenth observed a single time. Clones ranked in the top ten supply 13% to 15% of the sample. Sequenced material: whole blood, taken in connection with sensitization to the hapten diphenylcyclopropenone (DPC). The receptors shown here come from a woman between 40 and 55 years old with alopecia areata. Some clones in this sample may be carry-over from other donors' samples.

This clonotype showed up many times. V and J are TRBV29-1 and TRBJ1-2; D may be TRBD1 (5 bases). The CDR3 is 14 amino acids. Germline loops: CDR1 SQVTM, CDR2 ANQGSEA. The V and J ends lost 2 bases and 2 bases respectively, with 12 bases between them. CDR3 coding DNA: TGCAGCGTTGAACGGGACGGAGTAAACTATGGCTACACCTTC. This sequence encodes CSVERDGVNYGYTF.

This clonotype was picked up many times. This chain joins TRBV5-1 and TRBJ2-7; 9 nucleotides line up with TRBD1. The CDR3 sequence is 13 residues long. Germline V lookup: CDR1 SGHRS, CDR2 YFSETQ. After removal of 0 bases from V and 5 bases from J, the junction contained 0 bases not matched to a gene. CDR3 in amino acids: CASSLGTGDEQYF. The CDR3 nucleotides are TGCGCCAGCAGCTTGGGGACAGGGGACGAGCAGTACTTC. Full variable domain (outside the CDR3, taken from reference TRBV5-1 and TRBJ2-7): KAGVTQTPRYLIKTRGQQVTLSCSPISGHRSVSWYQQTPGQGLQFLFEYFSETQRNKGNFPGRFSGRQFSNSRSEMNVSTLELGDSALYLCASSLGTGDEQYFGPGTRLTVT.

Many counts were recorded for this clonotype. The chain uses TRBV7-9 and TRBJ2-1; TRBD2 matches 11 bases. Looked up from germline, CDR1 is SEHNR and CDR2 is FQNEAQ (reference sequence). This CDR3 is built from 22 residues. V trimming: 5 bases; J trimming: 2 bases; junction bases outside the gene matches: 23. The CDR3 protein is CASSLTGRQLAGDGRTYNEQFF. The CDR3, as DNA: TGTGCCAGCAGCCTCACGGGACGCCAACTAGCGGGGGACGGGAGGACCTACAATGAGCAGTTCTTC.

The rearrangement links TRBV29-1 to TRBJ2-3; D is perhaps TRBD2 (5 bases). Trimming removed 4 bases from V and 1 base from J, with 12 bases in between. Germline CDR1 and CDR2: SQVTM and ANQGSEA. The CDR3 sequence is 14 residues long. The CDR3 DNA reads TGCAGCGTTGGAGTTGGACTGGGCACAGATACGCAGTATTTT. Protein: CSVGVGLGTDTQYF.

This clonotype was picked up many times. This chain's CDR3 is CASSAGQGARGYTF. CDR3 bases: TGTGCCAGCAGTGCTGGACAGGGGGCGCGAGGCTACACCTTC. The V and J genes are TRBV6-4 and TRBJ1-2, with 11 bases aligning to TRBD1. The CDR3 has 14 residues. Trimming removed 4 bases from V and 8 bases from J; junction bases left unmatched: 6. Germline V lookup: CDR1 MRHNA, CDR2 SNTAGT.

This clonotype was picked up a small number of times. CDR3 sequence (DNA): TGCAGTGCTAAGGAGGGTGGCTACACCTTC. Its translation: CSAKEGGYTF. The gene calls are TRBV20-1 and TRBJ1-2; the D is unclear. In germline, CDR1 is DFQATT, CDR2 SNEGSKA (reference sequence). The CDR3 loop spans 10 amino acids. Trimming removed 4 bases from V and 7 bases from J, with 7 bases in between.

This clonotype was counted a few times. The rearrangement links TRBV7-2 to TRBJ1-1; D remains unclear. Germline loops: CDR1 SGHTA, CDR2 FQGNSA. V was cut by 3 bases and J by 8 bases, with 13 bases left in between. This CDR3 contains 13 residues. CDR3 nucleotides: TGTGCCAGCAGCTTTAGTGGTAGGCGCGAAGCTTTCTTT. Residues: CASSFSGRREAFF.

This clonotype has a handful of counts. The chain links TRBV19 to TRBJ1-5; the D gene is possibly TRBD1 (6 bases). Trimming shortened V by 5 bases and J by 4 bases, and 15 bases separated the two germline ends. This CDR3 region has 15 residues. Looked up from germline, CDR1 is LNHDA and CDR2 is SQIVND (reference sequence). The CDR3 DNA follows: TGTGCCAGTAGTCCAAGGGACAACCTGAATCAGCCCCAGCATTTT. Its translation is CASSPRDNLNQPQHF.

This clonotype was observed at least ten times. The chain joins TRBV5-4 to TRBJ2-1, with 11 bases aligning to TRBD2. With 4 bases clipped from V and 6 bases from J, the junction kept 3 bases outside the gene matches. Germline V CDR1 and CDR2: SGHNT, YYREEE (reference sequence). The CDR3 runs 14 residues. In DNA form, the CDR3 reads TGTGCCAGCAGCGTTAGCGGGGGGGCCAATGAGCAGTTCTTC. Translated: CASSVSGGANEQFF.

Only a few counts were recorded for this clonotype. The chain combines TRBV20-1 with TRBJ1-5, with no clear D. The CDR3 totals 13 residues. Germline values: CDR1 DFQATT, CDR2 SNEGSKA (reference sequence). With 1 base removed from V and 4 bases from J, the gap between germline ends came to 8 bases. CDR3 sequence: CSARVGRNQPQHF. For the CDR3, the DNA is TGCAGTGCTAGAGTGGGCAGAAATCAGCCCCAGCATTTT.

In its sample, this clonotype was seen many times. The chain joins TRBV5-1 to TRBJ2-7; D is perhaps TRBD2 (5 bases). The V gene lost 3 bases and the J gene lost 3 bases, with 7 bases spanning the gap. Germline CDR1 and CDR2: SGHRS and YFSETQ. The CDR3 contains 12 residues. The CDR3 region is CASSSDFYEQYF. DNA of the CDR3: TGCGCCAGCAGCTCGGACTTCTACGAGCAGTACTTC. Full variable domain (outside the CDR3, taken from reference TRBV5-1 and TRBJ2-7): KAGVTQTPRYLIKTRGQQVTLSCSPISGHRSVSWYQQTPGQGLQFLFEYFSETQRNKGNFPGRFSGRQFSNSRSEMNVSTLELGDSALYLCASSSDFYEQYFGPGTRLTVT.

This clonotype was detected many times. The chain couples TRBV3-1 to TRBJ2-1; TRBD2 is a possible D gene (6 bases). The CDR3 extends over 14 amino acids. Germline V gene data show CDR1 as LGHDT and CDR2 as YNNKEL (reference sequence). V was shortened by 1 base and J by 10 bases, with 14 bases between the two germline ends. CDR3 sequence reads: CASSQVAGRVEQFF. The DNA for the CDR3 is TGTGCCAGCAGCCAAGTTGCGGGACGAGTGGAGCAGTTCTTC.